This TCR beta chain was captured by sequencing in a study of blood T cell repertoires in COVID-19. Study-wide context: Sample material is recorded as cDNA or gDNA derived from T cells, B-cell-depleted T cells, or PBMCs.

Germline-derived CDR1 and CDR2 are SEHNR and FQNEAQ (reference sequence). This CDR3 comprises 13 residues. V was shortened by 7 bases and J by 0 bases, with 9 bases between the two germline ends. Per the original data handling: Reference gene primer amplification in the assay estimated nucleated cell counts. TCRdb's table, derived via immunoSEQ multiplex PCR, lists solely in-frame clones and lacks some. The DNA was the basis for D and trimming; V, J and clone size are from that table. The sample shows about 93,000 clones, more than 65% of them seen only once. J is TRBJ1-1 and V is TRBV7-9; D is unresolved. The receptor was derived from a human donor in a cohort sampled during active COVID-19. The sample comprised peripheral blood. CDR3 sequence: CASTETVNTEAFF. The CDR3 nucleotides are TGTGCCAGCACCGAAACAGTGAACACTGAAGCTTTCTTT.